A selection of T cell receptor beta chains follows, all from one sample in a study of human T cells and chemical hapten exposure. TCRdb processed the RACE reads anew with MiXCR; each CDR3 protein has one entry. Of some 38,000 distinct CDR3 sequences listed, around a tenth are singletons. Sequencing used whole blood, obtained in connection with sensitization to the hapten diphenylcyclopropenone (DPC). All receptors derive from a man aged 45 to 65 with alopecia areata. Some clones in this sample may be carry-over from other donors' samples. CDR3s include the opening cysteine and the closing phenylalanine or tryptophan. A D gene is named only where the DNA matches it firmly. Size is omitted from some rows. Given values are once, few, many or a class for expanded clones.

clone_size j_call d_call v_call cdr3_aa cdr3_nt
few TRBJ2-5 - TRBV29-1 CSAKGESGFVETQYF TGCAGCGCAAAGGGGGAGAGCGGATTCGTAGAGACCCAGTACTTC
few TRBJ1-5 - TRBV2 CASSRQYSNQPQHF TGTGCCAGCAGTCGACAGTATAGCAATCAGCCCCAGCATTTT
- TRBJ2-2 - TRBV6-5 CASSYAWRGSTGELFF TGTGCCAGCAGTTACGCCTGGCGGGGTAGCACCGGGGAGCTGTTTTTT
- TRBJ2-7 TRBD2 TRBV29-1 CRAKTSGNEQYF TGCCGCGCTAAGACTAGCGGGAACGAGCAGTACTTC
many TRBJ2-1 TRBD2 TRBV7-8 CASRIAGANEQFF TGTGCCAGCAGGATTGCGGGAGCCAATGAGCAGTTCTTC
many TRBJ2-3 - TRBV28 CASSSYRLSRGTDTQYF TGTGCCAGCAGTTCTTACCGTCTCTCTCGGGGCACAGATACGCAGTATTTT
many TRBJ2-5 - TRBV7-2 CASNIIGTQETQYF TGTGCCAGCAACATTATAGGGACACAAGAGACCCAGTACTTC
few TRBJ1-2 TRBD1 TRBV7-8 CASSLAWSGQGGSGYTF TGTGCCAGCAGCTTAGCGTGGTCGGGACAGGGGGGAAGTGGCTACACCTTC
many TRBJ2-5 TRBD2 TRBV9 CASSVAGGPIETQYF TGTGCCAGCAGCGTAGCGGGAGGGCCGATCGAGACCCAGTACTTC
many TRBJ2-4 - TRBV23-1 CASSHGVRGLAKNIQYF TGCGCCAGCAGTCATGGGGTCAGGGGCCTAGCCAAAAACATTCAGTACTTC
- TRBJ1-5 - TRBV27 CASRLGIGNQPQHF TGTGCCAGCCGCCTGGGGATTGGCAATCAGCCCCAGCATTTT
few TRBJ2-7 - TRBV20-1 CSARGQAYEQYF TGCAGTGCTAGAGGACAGGCCTACGAGCAGTACTTC
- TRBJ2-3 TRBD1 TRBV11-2 CASRKVQGISTDTQYF TGTGCCAGCAGGAAAGTACAGGGGATTAGCACAGATACGCAGTATTTT
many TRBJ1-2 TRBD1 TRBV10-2 CASSSPGQGLGYTF TGCGCCAGCAGCTCCCCGGGACAGGGTTTAGGCTACACCTTC
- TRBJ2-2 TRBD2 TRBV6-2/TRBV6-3 CASSYDLRSGRASTGELFF TGTGCCAGCAGTTACGACCTGAGGAGCGGGAGGGCCTCCACCGGGGAGCTGTTTTTT
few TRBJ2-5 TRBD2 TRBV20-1 CSARLWGEGVSETQYF TGCAGTGCTCGTTTATGGGGGGAGGGAGTTAGCGAGACCCAGTACTTC
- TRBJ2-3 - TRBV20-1 CSARGGIKGESSDTQYF TGCAGTGCTAGAGGGGGAATAAAAGGGGAGTCATCAGATACGCAGTATTTT
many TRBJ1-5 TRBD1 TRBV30 CAWSILPGGQPQHF TGTGCCTGGAGTATCCTCCCAGGGGGTCAGCCCCAGCATTTT
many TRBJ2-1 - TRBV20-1 CSAMDQRNEQFF TGCAGTGCTATGGACCAACGGAATGAGCAGTTCTTC
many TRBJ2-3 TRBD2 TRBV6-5 CASMGLAATGTQYF TGTGCCAGCATGGGACTAGCGGCCACGGGTACGCAGTATTTT
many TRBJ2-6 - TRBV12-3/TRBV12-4 CASSLAPGANVLTF TGTGCCAGCAGTTTAGCCCCCGGGGCCAACGTCCTGACTTTC
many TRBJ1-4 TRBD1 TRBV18 CASSPIRTGSTNEKLFF TGTGCCAGCTCACCAATCCGGACAGGGTCGACTAATGAAAAACTGTTTTTT
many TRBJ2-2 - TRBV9 CATPSFANTGELFF TGTGCCACCCCATCCTTCGCGAACACCGGGGAGCTGTTTTTT
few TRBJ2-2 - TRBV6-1 CASSDRDTGELFF TGTGCCAGCAGTGATCGGGACACCGGGGAGCTGTTTTTT
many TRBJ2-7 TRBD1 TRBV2 CASKIGQAPSYEQYF TGTGCCAGCAAGATAGGACAGGCCCCTTCCTACGAGCAGTACTTC
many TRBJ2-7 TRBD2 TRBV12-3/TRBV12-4 CASSLGVGSGTYEQYF TGTGCCAGCAGTTTAGGTGTGGGTAGCGGGACCTACGAGCAGTACTTC
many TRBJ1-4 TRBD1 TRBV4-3 CASSQVEGTGLFF TGCGCCAGCAGCCAAGTTGAGGGGACAGGACTGTTTTTT
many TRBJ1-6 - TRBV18 CASSPPRGPLHF TGTGCCAGCTCACCACCGAGGGGACCCCTCCACTTT
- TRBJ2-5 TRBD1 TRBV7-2 CASSLDRGWQETQYF TGTGCCAGCAGCCTAGACAGGGGTTGGCAAGAGACCCAGTACTTC
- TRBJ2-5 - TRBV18 CASSPLGPKETQYF TGTGCCAGCTCACCACTAGGGCCAAAAGAGACCCAGTACTTC
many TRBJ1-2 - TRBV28 CASSRYGYTF TGTGCCAGCAGCAGATATGGCTACACCTTC
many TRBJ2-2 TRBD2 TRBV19 CATVWRGGPNTGELFF TGTGCCACCGTCTGGCGGGGAGGGCCCAACACCGGGGAGCTGTTTTTT
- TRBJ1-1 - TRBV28 CASSLAGRYTEAFF TGTGCCAGCAGTTTAGCAGGGAGATACACTGAAGCTTTCTTT
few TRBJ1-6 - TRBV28 CASIGRHKSPLHF TGTGCCAGCATCGGCAGACATAAGTCACCCCTCCACTTT
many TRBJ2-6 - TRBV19 CASSSPLVANVLTF TGTGCCAGTAGTTCTCCACTGGTGGCCAACGTCCTGACTTTC
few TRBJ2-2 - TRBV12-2 CASRLETRSGELFF TGTGCAAGTCGCTTAGAGACTAGATCCGGGGAGCTGTTTTTT
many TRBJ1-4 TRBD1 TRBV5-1 CASSLLKTGSNEKLFF TGCGCCAGCAGCTTGCTAAAGACAGGGTCTAATGAAAAACTGTTTTTT
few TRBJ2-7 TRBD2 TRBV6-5 CASSRLAGVTEQYF TGTGCCAGCAGTCGACTAGCGGGAGTGACCGAGCAGTACTTC
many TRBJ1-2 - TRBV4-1 CASSHSGIGYTF TGCGCCAGCAGCCATTCGGGCATTGGCTACACCTTC
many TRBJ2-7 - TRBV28 CASNFGVIDEQYF TGTGCCAGCAACTTCGGGGTTATCGACGAGCAGTACTTC
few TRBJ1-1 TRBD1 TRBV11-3 CASSLHQTGGEAFF TGTGCCAGCAGCTTACACCAGACAGGGGGGGAAGCTTTCTTT
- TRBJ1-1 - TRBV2 CAGGRVRNTEAFF TGTGCGGGGGGGAGGGTTAGGAACACTGAAGCTTTCTTT
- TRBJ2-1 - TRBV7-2 CASSLGSSAVSSYNEQFF TGTGCCAGCAGCTTAGGATCCTCTGCGGTAAGCTCCTACAATGAGCAGTTCTTC
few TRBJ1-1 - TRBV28 CASTGRPNTEAFF TGTGCCAGCACGGGGAGGCCTAACACTGAAGCTTTCTTT
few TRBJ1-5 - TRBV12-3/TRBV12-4 CASSLLGNQPQHF TGTGCCAGCAGTTTATTAGGGAATCAGCCCCAGCATTTT
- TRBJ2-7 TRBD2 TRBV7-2 CASNLGLAGGEQYF TGTGCCAGCAACCTGGGACTAGCGGGAGGCGAGCAGTACTTC
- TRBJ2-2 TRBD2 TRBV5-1 CASSLASAGVGTGELFF TGCGCCAGCAGCTTGGCCTCGGCGGGAGTAGGCACCGGGGAGCTGTTTTTT